This T cell receptor (beta chain) was recovered during a study of PD-L1 blockade in urothelial cancer. Across the study: Atezolizumab 1,200 mg was given intravenously every 3 weeks, starting 2014. Male sex and bladder-origin urothelial cancer characterized about nine tenths of the roughly 29 patients.

This clone was counted a few times. Germline V gene data show CDR1 as SGHRS and CDR2 as YFSETQ. Losses at the gene ends were 4 bases for V and 1 base for J; bases not matched to a gene: 6. The CDR3 loop spans 15 amino acids. Assay: immunoSEQ multiplex PCR; the TCRdb copy retains only in-frame clones and omits some. Of 35,000 to 55,000 clones in the sample, roughly 80% were seen once. The TCR sequence derives from a man between 70 and 80 years old with urothelial cancer. This sample comprised PBMCs, obtained around atezolizumab (anti-PD-L1) treatment. The chain links TRBV5-1 to TRBJ1-1; 8 positions agree with TRBD1. The CDR3 coding sequence is TGCGCCAGCAGCCGGGGGGACAGGTCGAACACTGAAGCTTTCTTT. Its translation: CASSRGDRSNTEAFF.